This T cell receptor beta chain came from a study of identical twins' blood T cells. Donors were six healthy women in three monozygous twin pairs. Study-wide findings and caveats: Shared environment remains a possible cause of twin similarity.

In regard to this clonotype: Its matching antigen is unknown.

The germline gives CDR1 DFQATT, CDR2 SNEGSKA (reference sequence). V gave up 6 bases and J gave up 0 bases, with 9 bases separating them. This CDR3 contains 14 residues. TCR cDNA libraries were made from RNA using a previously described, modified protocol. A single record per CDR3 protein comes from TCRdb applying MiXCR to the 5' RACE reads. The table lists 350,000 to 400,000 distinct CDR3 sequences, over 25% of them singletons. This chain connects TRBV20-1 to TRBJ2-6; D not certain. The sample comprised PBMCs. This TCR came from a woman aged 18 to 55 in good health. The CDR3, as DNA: TGCAGTGCCTATTCTAGCTCTGGGGCCAACGTCCTGACTTTC. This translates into CSAYSSSGANVLTF.